This T cell receptor beta chain was recovered during a study of cytomegalovirus exposure and HLA in healthy donors. Broader study findings: After further analysis at a later stage, 16,951 TCR beta sequences were associated with HLA alleles at 0.05 false discovery rate.

The CDR3 contains 15 residues. Per the germline V gene, CDR1 is MGHDK and CDR2 is SYGVNS. The J segment lost 3 bases and the V segment lost 1 base, leaving 3 bases of the junction unmatched. PCR used 60 Vbeta primers and 13 Jbeta primers. Sequencing was performed with immunoSEQ multiplex PCR; in TCRdb, only in-frame clones are kept and a portion is missing. The table lists 200,000 to 250,000 clones, under 80% of them singletons. Points on this clone: Its antigen is not known.

J is TRBJ2-5 and V is TRBV25-1; 9 positions match TRBD1. The sequenced sample consisted of PBMCs. This sequence was found in a woman aged 30 to 39 in good health and CMV-seronegative. CDR3 region: CASSESGQGKETQYF. DNA for the CDR3: TGTGCCAGCAGTGAATCTGGACAGGGGAAAGAGACCCAGTACTTC.